These 3 T cell receptor beta chains were sequenced from one sample in a study of blood T cell repertoires in COVID-19 (dated by TCRdb to 2020 to 2021). Library generation was performed with the immunoSEQ multiplex PCR assay. The clones in this table, taken by TCRdb from immuneACCESS, are in-frame only. Not every clone is retained; where verified, under half of the shortfall comes from an unresolved V gene, and the cause of the rest is unknown. For this sample the table gives 150,000 or so clones, of which roughly 80% were detected only once. The ten biggest clones cover about 31% of the sample. Specimen: peripheral blood. Source of these receptors: a woman aged 60-70 years with acute or convalescent COVID-19.

There are a few counts of this clone. The chain combines TRBV7-8 with TRBJ2-1; no reliable D call. Trimming removed 5 bases at V and 6 bases at J, with 20 bases between. Germline V gene lookup returns CDR1 SGHVS and CDR2 FQNEAQ. The CDR3 is 16 residues long. The CDR3 DNA follows: TGTGCCAGCAGCCCATTTTGGCCCGCCGGGTCCAATGAGCAGTTCTTC. This translates into CASSPFWPAGSNEQFF.

The V call is TRBV5-1, the J call TRBJ2-3, with D unresolved. The CDR3 consists of 14 residues. V gave up 0 bases and J gave up 3 bases, with 8 bases separating them. Germline lookup yields CDR1 SGHRS and CDR2 YFSETQ. CDR3 coding DNA: TGCGCCAGCAGCTTGGGGTTTCGGACAGATACGCAGTATTTT. Translating gives CASSLGFRTDTQYF.

The J gene is TRBJ2-1, the V gene TRBV21-1; TRBD1, the table's D call, was not compared with the DNA. TRBV21-1 represents a pseudogene. The length of the CDR3 is 16 residues. CDR3 sequence: CASSKEGRESYNEQFF. DNA for the CDR3: TGTGCCAGCAGCAAAGAGGGCAGGGAATCCTACAATGAGCAGTTCTTC.